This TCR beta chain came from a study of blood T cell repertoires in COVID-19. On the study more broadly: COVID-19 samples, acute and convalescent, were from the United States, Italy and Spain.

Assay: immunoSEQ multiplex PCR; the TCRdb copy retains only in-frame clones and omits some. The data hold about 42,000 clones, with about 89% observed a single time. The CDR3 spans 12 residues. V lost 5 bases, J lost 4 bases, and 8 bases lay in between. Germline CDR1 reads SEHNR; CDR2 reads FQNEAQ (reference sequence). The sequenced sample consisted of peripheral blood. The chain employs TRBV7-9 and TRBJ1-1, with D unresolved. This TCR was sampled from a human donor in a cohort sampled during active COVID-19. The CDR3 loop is CASSPPVTEAFF. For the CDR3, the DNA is TGTGCCAGCAGCCCCCCCGTCACTGAAGCTTTCTTT.